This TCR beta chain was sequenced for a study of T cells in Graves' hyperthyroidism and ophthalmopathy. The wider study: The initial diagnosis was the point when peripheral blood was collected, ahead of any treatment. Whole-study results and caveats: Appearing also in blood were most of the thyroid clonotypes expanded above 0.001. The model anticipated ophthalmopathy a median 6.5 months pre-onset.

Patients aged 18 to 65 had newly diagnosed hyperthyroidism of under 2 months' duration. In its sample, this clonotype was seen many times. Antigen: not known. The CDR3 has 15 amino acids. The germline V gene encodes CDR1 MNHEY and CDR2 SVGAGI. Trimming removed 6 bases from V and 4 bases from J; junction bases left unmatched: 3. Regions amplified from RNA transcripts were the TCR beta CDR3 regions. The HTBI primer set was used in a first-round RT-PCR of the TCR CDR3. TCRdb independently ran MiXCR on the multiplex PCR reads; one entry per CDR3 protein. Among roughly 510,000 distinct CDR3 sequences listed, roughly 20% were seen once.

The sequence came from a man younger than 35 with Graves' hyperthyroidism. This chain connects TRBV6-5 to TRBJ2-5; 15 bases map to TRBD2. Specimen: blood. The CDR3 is CASRRTSGGVETQYF. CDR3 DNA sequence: TGTGCCAGCAGGAGGACTAGCGGGGGGGTAGAGACCCAGTACTTC.